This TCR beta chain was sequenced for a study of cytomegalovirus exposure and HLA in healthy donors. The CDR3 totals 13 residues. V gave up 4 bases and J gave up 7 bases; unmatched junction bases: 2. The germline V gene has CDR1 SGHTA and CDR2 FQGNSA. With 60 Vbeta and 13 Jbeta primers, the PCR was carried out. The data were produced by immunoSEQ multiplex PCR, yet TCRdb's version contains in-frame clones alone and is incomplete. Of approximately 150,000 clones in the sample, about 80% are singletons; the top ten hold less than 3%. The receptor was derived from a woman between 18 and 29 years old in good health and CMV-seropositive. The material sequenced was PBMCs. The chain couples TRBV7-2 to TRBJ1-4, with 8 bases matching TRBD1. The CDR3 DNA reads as TGTGCCAGCAGCTCCGACAGGGGTGAAAAACTGTTTTTT. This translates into CASSSDRGEKLFF.